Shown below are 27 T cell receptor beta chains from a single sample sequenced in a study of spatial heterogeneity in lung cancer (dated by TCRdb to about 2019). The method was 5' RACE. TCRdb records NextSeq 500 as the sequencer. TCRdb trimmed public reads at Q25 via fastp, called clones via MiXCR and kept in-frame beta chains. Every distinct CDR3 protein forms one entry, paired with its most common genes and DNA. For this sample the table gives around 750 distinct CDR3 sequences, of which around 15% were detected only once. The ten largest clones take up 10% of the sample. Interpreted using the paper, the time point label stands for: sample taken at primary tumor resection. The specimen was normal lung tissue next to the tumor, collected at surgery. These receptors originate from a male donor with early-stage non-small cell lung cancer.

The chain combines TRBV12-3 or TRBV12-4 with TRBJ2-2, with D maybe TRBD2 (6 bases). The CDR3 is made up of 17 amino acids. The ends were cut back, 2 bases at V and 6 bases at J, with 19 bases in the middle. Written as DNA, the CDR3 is TGTGCCAGCAGTTTATTATGGACTACTCCACGGGCCGGGGAGCTGTTTTTT. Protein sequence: CASSLLWTTPRAGELFF.

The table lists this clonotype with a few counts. The CDR3 protein is CATQTSDSNEKLFF. CDR3 sequence (DNA): TGTGCCACGCAGACCTCGGATTCTAATGAAAAACTGTTTTTT. This chain connects TRBV10-3 to TRBJ1-4; D is ambiguous. The V gene lost 10 bases and the J gene lost 3 bases, with 15 bases spanning the gap. Per germline, CDR1 ENHRY and CDR2 SYGVKD. CDR3 length equals 14 residues.

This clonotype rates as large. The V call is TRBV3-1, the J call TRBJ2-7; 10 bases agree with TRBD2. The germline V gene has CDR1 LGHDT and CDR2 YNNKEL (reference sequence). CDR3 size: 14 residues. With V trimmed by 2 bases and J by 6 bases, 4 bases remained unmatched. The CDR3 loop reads CASSQPGLASEQYF. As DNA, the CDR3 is TGTGCCAGCAGCCAACCGGGACTAGCGAGCGAGCAGTACTTC.

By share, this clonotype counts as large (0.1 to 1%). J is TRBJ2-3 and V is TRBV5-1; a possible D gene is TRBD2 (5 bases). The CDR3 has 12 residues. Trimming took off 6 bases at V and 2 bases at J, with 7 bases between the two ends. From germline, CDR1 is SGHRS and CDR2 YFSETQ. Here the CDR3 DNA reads TGCGCCAGCATGGACTCCACAGATACGCAGTATTTT. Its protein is CASMDSTDTQYF. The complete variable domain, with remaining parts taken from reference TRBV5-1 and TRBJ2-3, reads KAGVTQTPRYLIKTRGQQVTLSCSPISGHRSVSWYQQTPGQGLQFLFEYFSETQRNKGNFPGRFSGRQFSNSRSEMNVSTLELGDSALYLCASMDSTDTQYFGPGTRLTVL.

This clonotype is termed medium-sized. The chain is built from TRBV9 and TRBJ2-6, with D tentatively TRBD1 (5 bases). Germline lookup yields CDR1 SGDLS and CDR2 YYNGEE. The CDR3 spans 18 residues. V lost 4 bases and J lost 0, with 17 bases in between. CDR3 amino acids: CASSTRPSGNSGANVLTF. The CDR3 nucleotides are TGTGCCAGCAGCACCCGACCCTCAGGGAACTCTGGGGCCAACGTCCTGACTTTC.

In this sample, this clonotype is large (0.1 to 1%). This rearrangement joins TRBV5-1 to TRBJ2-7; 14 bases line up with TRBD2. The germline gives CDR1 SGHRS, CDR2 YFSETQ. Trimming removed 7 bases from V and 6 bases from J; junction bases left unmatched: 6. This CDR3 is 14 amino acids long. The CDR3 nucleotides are TGCGCCAGCTGCCGACTAGCGGGAGGGAGCGAGCAGTACTTC. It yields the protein CASCRLAGGSEQYF.

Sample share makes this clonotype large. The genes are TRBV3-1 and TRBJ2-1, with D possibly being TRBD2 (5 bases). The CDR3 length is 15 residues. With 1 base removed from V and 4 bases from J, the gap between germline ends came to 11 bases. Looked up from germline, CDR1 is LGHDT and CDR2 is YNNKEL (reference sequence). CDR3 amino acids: CASSQVNSVYNEQFF. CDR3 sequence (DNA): TGTGCCAGCAGCCAAGTCAATAGCGTGTACAATGAGCAGTTCTTC.

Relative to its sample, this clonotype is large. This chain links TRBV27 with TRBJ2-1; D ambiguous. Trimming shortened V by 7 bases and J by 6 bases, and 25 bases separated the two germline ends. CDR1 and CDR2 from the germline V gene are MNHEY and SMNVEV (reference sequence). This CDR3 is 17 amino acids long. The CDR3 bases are TGTGCCAGCATCAAAAACGGGTTTCTATCTGTCGGCAATGAGCAGTTCTTC. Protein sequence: CASIKNGFLSVGNEQFF.

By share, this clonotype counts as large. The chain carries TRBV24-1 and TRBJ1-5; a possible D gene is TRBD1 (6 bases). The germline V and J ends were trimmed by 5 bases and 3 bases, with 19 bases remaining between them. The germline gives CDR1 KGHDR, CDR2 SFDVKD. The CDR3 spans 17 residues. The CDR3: CATSGTDGAIDNQPQHF. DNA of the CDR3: TGTGCCACCAGTGGGACAGACGGGGCTATAGACAATCAGCCCCAGCATTTT.

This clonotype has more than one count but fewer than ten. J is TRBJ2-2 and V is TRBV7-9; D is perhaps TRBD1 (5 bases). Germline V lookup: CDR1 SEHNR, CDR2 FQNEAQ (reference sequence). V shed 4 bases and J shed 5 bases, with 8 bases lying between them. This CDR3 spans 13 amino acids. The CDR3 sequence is CASSSPGTGELFF. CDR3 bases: TGTGCCAGCAGCTCACCAGGGACCGGGGAGCTGTTTTTT.

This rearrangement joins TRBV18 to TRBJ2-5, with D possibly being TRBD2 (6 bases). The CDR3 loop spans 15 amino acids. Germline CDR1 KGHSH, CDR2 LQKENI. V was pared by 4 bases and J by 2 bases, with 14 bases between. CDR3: CASSRSRRGQETQYF. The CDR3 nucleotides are TGTGCCAGCTCACGATCCCGGAGGGGACAAGAGACCCAGTACTTC. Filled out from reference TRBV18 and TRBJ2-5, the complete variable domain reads NAGVMQNPRHLVRRRGQEARLRCSPMKGHSHVYWYRQLPEEGLKFMVYLQKENIIDESGMPKERFSAEFPKEGPSILRIQQVVRGDSAAYFCASSRSRRGQETQYFGPGTRLLVL.

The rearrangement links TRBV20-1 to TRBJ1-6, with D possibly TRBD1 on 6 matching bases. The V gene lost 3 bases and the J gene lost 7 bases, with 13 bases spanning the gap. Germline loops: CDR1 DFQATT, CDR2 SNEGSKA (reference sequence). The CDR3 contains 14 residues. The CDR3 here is CSASGTLRNSPLHF. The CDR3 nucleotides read TGCAGTGCTAGTGGGACATTGAGGAATTCACCCCTCCACTTT.

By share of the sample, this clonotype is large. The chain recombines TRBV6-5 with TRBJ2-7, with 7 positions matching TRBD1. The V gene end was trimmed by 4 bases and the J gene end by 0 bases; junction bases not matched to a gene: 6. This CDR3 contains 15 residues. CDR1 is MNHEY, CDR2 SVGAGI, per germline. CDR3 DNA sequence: TGTGCCAGCAGTTTCGCGACAGGGAGCTCCTACGAGCAGTACTTC. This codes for CASSFATGSSYEQYF.

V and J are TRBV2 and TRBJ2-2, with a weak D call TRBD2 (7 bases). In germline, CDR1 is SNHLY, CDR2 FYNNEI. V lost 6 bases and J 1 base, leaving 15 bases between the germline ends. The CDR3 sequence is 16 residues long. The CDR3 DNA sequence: TGTGCCAGCAGCCCCCCCGGGGGGCTGAACACCGGGGAGCTGTTTTTT. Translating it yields CASSPPGGLNTGELFF. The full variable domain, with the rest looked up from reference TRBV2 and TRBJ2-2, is EPEVTQTPSHQVTQMGQEVILRCVPISNHLYFYWYRQILGQKVEFLVSFYNNEISEKSEIFDDQFSVERPDGSNFTLKIRSTKLEDSAMYFCASSPPGGLNTGELFFGEGSRLTVL.

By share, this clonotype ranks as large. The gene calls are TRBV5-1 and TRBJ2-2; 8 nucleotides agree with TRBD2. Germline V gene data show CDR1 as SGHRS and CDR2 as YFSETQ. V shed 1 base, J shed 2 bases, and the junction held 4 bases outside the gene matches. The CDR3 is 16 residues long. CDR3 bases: TGCGCCAGCAGCTTGCTGTTAGCGGGAAACACCGGGGAGCTGTTTTTT. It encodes CASSLLLAGNTGELFF.

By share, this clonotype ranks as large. The CDR3 DNA reads TGTGCCAGCAGTGAAGCTCCGGTCACCGGGGAGCTGTTTTTT. Its protein product is CASSEAPVTGELFF. This chain uses TRBV2 with TRBJ2-2; D unresolved. V gave up 0 bases and J gave up 4 bases, with 6 bases separating them. This CDR3 spans 14 amino acids. CDR1 is SNHLY, CDR2 FYNNEI, per germline.

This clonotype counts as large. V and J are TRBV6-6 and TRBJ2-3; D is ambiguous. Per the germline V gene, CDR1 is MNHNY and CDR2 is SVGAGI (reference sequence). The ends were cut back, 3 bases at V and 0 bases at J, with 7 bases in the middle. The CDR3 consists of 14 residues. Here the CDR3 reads CASSYFDSTDTQYF. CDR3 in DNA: TGTGCCAGCAGTTATTTCGACAGCACAGATACGCAGTATTTT.

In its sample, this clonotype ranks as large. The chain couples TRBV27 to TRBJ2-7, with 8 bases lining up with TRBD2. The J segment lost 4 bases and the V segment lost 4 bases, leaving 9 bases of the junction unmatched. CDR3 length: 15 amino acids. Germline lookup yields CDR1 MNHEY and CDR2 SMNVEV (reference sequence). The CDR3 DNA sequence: TGTGCCAGCAGTTCTTTCGGGGGGGGTCGATACGAGCAGTACTTC. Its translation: CASSSFGGGRYEQYF.

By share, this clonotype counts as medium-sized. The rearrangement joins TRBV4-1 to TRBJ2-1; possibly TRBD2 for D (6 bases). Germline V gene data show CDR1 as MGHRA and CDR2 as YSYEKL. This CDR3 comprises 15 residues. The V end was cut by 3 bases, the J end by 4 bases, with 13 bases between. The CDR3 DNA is TGCGCCAGCAGCCACGATAGTAGCGGATACAATGAGCAGTTCTTC. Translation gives CASSHDSSGYNEQFF.

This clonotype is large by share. CDR3 in DNA: TGTGCCAGCAGTATAGACAGCTCCTACGAGCAGTACTTC. It is translated as CASSIDSSYEQYF. This chain uses TRBV28 with TRBJ2-7; D possibly corresponds to TRBD1 (5 bases). There are 13 residues in the CDR3. Germline V gene lookup returns CDR1 MDHEN and CDR2 SYDVKM. The V end was cut by 5 bases, the J end by 0 bases, with 8 bases between.

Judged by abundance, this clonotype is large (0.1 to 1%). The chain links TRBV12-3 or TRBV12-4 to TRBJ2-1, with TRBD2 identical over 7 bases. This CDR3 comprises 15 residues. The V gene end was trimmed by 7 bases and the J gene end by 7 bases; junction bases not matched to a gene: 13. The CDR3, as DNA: TGTGCCAGCACCAATCGCGGGAGTGGTCTTAATGAGCAGTTCTTC. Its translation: CASTNRGSGLNEQFF.

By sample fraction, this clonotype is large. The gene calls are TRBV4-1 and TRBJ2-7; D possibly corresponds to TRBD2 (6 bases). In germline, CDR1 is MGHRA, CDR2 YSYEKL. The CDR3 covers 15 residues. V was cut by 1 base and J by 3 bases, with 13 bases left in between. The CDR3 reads CASSQGEGGIYEQYF. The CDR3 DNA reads TGCGCCAGCAGCCAAGGTGAGGGAGGTATCTACGAGCAGTACTTC.

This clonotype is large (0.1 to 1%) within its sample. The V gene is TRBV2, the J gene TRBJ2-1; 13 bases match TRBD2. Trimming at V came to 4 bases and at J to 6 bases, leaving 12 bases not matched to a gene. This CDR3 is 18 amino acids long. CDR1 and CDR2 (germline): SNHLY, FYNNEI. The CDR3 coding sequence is TGTGCCAGCAGTGGGGGGACTAGCGGGACTCCGTCCGGCAATGAGCAGTTCTTC. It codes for CASSGGTSGTPSGNEQFF.

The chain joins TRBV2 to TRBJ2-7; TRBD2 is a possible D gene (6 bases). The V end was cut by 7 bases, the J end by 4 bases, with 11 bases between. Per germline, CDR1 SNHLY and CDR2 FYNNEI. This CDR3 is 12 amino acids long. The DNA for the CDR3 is TGTGCCAGCAACCTAGCGCGTTACGAGCAGTACTTC. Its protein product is CASNLARYEQYF.

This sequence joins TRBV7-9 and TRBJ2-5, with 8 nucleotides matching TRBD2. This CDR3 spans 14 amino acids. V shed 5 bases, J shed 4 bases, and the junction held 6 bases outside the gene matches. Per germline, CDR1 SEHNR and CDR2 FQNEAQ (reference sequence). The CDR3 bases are TGTGCCAGCAGCCCCCCCGCGGGGGGAGAGACCCAGTACTTC. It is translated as CASSPPAGGETQYF.

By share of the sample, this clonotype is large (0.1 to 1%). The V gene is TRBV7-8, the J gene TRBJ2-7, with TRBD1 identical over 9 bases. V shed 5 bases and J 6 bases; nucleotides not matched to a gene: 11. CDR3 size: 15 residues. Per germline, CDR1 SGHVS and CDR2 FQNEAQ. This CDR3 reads CASSARTGVRCEQYF. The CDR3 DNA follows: TGTGCCAGCAGCGCCCGGACAGGGGTAAGGTGCGAGCAGTACTTC.

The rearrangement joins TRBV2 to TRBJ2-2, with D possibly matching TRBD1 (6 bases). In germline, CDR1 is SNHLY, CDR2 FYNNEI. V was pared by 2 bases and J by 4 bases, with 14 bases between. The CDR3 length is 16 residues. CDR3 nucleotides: TGTGCCAGCAGTGAATCTAGGGGGAGTATCACCGGGGAGCTGTTTTTT. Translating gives CASSESRGSITGELFF.